This TCR beta chain was sequenced during a study of blood T cells in healthy people across ages. Overall study context: Template switching caught about one barcoded beta molecule for each two T cells. Study-wide results and caveats: Per million T cells, TCR beta diversity dropped roughly linearly as age increased.

Per sample, extraction of total RNA gave at least 6 micrograms in every case. A sample-barcoded 5' primer and a J-beta primer mix were used in a second PCR of about 7 to 12 cycles. No fewer than 2.5 million CDR3-containing paired-end reads came from each sample. TCRdb called the 5' RACE reads again in MiXCR, with one record for every CDR3 protein. Of about 570,000 distinct CDR3 sequences listed, approximately 25% are singletons. On this clonotype: What it binds is unknown.

Sequenced sample: blood. This TCR came from a woman aged 70-85 years in good health.

This CDR3 is CASSVGTEAFF. The CDR3 bases are TGTGCCAGCTCGGTTGGCACTGAAGCTTTCTTT. The chain links TRBV5-4 to TRBJ1-1; D unresolved. CDR3 length: 11 residues. The ends were cut back, 7 bases at V and 4 bases at J, with 8 bases in the middle. Germline V gives CDR1 SGHNT, CDR2 YYREEE (reference sequence).